The 18 T cell receptor beta chains below come from one sample, sequenced in a study of molecular identifiers for immune sequencing clone quantification. TCRdb re-called the PCR reads with MiXCR, one entry per CDR3 protein. The table has 60,000 to 70,000 distinct CDR3 sequences, under 20% seen once; the top ten hold roughly 1.5%. The source material was naive CD8+ T cells from blood, with Jurkat cell RNA spiked in. As for subset: FACS-sorted CD8+CD4-CCR7+CD45RA+ naive T cells. All receptors derive from a human donor in good health. Some libraries in this study had Jurkat cell RNA spiked in.

This clonotype was seen repeatedly, ten times or more. The rearrangement links TRBV6-6 to TRBJ2-3, with D possibly being TRBD2 (7 bases). The CDR3 runs to 14 residues. In germline, CDR1 is MNHNY, CDR2 SVGAGI (reference sequence). For the CDR3, the DNA is TGTTCCACACAGGGTCCTTTAGCGGGCCTTCCGCTGTATTTT. Translation gives CSTQGPLAGLPLYF.

This clonotype showed up many times. This rearrangement joins TRBV27 to TRBJ2-3; a possible D gene is TRBD1 (6 bases). There are 18 residues in the CDR3. Trimming removed 3 bases from V and 6 bases from J, with 25 bases in between. The germline gives CDR1 MNHEY, CDR2 SMNVEV (reference sequence). CDR3 in DNA: TGTGCCAGCAGTTTGACTTCCGCAGGGGCCTTTCGTCCCGATACGCAGTATTTT. Translation: CASSLTSAGAFRPDTQYF.

Details on this clonotype: Possible read error: a much larger clone is one base away. Given the absence of the conserved phenylalanine or tryptophan at the CDR3 end, a read error is likely. The CDR3 DNA reads TGTGCCAGCACCGATGCGGGGGGGTGGAAGGCTTTCCTT. This encodes CASTDAGGWKAFL. This sequence joins TRBV28 and TRBJ1-1, with D possibly matching TRBD1 (5 bases). CDR1 is MDHEN and CDR2 is SYDVKM in the germline V gene. The length of the CDR3 is 13 residues. V gave up 7 bases and J gave up 11 bases, with 20 bases separating them.

In regard to this clonotype: A much bigger clone sits one base away, suggesting this may be a read error. As the CDR3 is not closed by the conserved phenylalanine or tryptophan, this likely results from a read error. The chain joins TRBV4-1 to TRBJ2-7, with D uncertain. The CDR3 is made up of 13 amino acids. V was pared by 4 bases and J by 2 bases, with 9 bases between. Germline values: CDR1 MGHRA, CDR2 YSYEKL. The CDR3 here is CASSRREAYEQYL. The CDR3, as DNA: TGCGCCAGCAGCCGAAGAGAAGCCTACGAGCAGTACCTC.

The chain has TRBV28 and TRBJ1-3; D unclear. This CDR3 spans 16 amino acids. Germline assignment: CDR1 MDHEN and CDR2 SYDVKM. The V end lost 2 bases, the J end lost 0 bases, and 11 bases lay between the germline ends. CDR3 nucleotide sequence: TGTGCCAGCAGTTTAACTAAGTGGGACTCTGGAAACACCATATATTTT. This codes for CASSLTKWDSGNTIYF. Looking up the rest from reference TRBV28 and TRBJ1-3 gives the full variable domain: DVKVTQSSRYLVKRTGEKVFLECVQDMDHENMFWYRQDPGLGLRLIYFSYDVKMKEKGDIPEGYSVSREKKERFSLILESASTNQTSMYLCASSLTKWDSGNTIYFGEGSWLTVV.

This clonotype was detected many times. V is TRBV7-2 and J is TRBJ2-5; D may be TRBD2 (6 bases). The CDR3 consists of 17 residues. Trimming removed 1 base from V and 10 bases from J, with 25 bases in between. The V gene's germline CDR1 is SGHTA and CDR2 FQGNSA. The CDR3 DNA sequence: TGTGCCAGCAGCTTAGTTTTGGGGGGTGGAGACATCTCGAGCCAGTACTTC. Translation: CASSLVLGGGDISSQYF.

The V gene is TRBV7-9, the J gene TRBJ2-2; D gene uncertain. Germline CDR1 SEHNR, CDR2 FQNEAQ (reference sequence). V gave up 5 bases and J gave up 2 bases, with 12 bases separating them. This CDR3 is 15 amino acids long. CDR3 region: CASSSLKANTGELFF. The CDR3 nucleotides read TGTGCCAGCAGCAGTTTGAAGGCCAACACCGGGGAGCTGTTTTTT.

This clonotype was found many times. J is TRBJ1-1 and V is TRBV29-1; the D is unclear. Trimming left V 6 bases short and J 7 bases short, with 21 bases between. The CDR3 is made up of 14 amino acids. The V gene's germline CDR1 is SQVTM and CDR2 ANQGSEA. CDR3 residues: CSVYLWAEANEAFF. The CDR3 DNA is TGCAGCGTCTACCTTTGGGCGGAGGCAAATGAAGCTTTCTTT.

In this sample, this clonotype turned up many times. The chain couples TRBV20-1 to TRBJ2-5, with 11 bases aligning to TRBD2. Germline trimming cut 3 bases from V and 1 base from J; bases unmatched to any gene: 7. Germline V lookup: CDR1 DFQATT, CDR2 SNEGSKA (reference sequence). There are 16 residues in the CDR3. CDR3 residues: CSARRRGLAVQETQYF. In nucleotides, the CDR3 is TGCAGTGCTAGGAGGAGGGGACTAGCGGTCCAAGAGACCCAGTACTTC.

This clonotype has a count of ten or more. V and J are TRBV6-2 or TRBV6-3 and TRBJ2-7; D may be TRBD1 (6 bases). This CDR3 contains 13 residues. Germline CDR1 reads MNHEY; CDR2 reads SVGEGT. With 7 bases removed from V and 0 bases from J, the gap between germline ends came to 10 bases. The CDR3 DNA reads as TGTGCCAGCACTCGGGACATCTCCTACGAGCAGTACTTC. Translation: CASTRDISYEQYF.

Notes on this clonotype: A much larger clone is a single base away; this may be a read error. The CDR3 reads CASSFDPGSYEQYF. The CDR3, as DNA: TGTGCCAGCAGCTTTGATCCGGGGTCCTACGAGCAGTACTTC. The rearrangement uses TRBV11-2 and TRBJ2-7; TRBD2 is a possible D gene (5 bases). The V end was cut by 3 bases, the J end by 1 base, with 10 bases between. The length of the CDR3 is 14 residues. CDR1 is SGHAT and CDR2 is FQNNGV in the germline V gene.

The V call is TRBV21-1, the J call TRBJ1-5. TRBV21-1 is a listed pseudogene. This CDR3 spans 14 amino acids. The chain's CDR3 is CASLRNPSNQPQHF. The DNA of the CDR3 is TGTGCCAGCCTACGGAATCCTAGCAATCAGCCCCAGCATTTT.

About this clonotype: This clone may be a read error of a much larger clone one base away. J is TRBJ2-3 and V is TRBV6-2 or TRBV6-3; D perhaps matches TRBD1 (6 bases). The germline V gene encodes CDR1 MNHEY and CDR2 SVGEGT. V was shortened by 0 bases and J by 2 bases, with 12 bases between the two germline ends. The CDR3 totals 16 residues. DNA for the CDR3: TGTGCCAGCAGTTACTCGCAGGGGCGCCTCACAGATACGCAGTATTTT. Translated: CASSYSQGRLTDTQYF.

This clonotype came up many times. The chain carries TRBV2 and TRBJ2-4; TRBD2 aligns across 12 bases. Germline V gene sequence: CDR1 SNHLY, CDR2 FYNNEI. V lost 2 bases and J lost 8; bases outside the gene matches: 4. This CDR3 has 15 amino acids. The DNA of the CDR3 is TGTGCCAGCAGTGAATGGACTAGCGGGAAAGACATTCAGTACTTC. Residues: CASSEWTSGKDIQYF. The full variable domain, with the rest looked up from reference TRBV2 and TRBJ2-4, is EPEVTQTPSHQVTQMGQEVILRCVPISNHLYFYWYRQILGQKVEFLVSFYNNEISEKSEIFDDQFSVERPDGSNFTLKIRSTKLEDSAMYFCASSEWTSGKDIQYFGAGTRLSVL.

A few counts support this clonotype. The V gene is TRBV27, the J gene TRBJ2-7; D is perhaps TRBD1 (6 bases). Germline loops: CDR1 MNHEY, CDR2 SMNVEV (reference sequence). V lost 3 bases to trimming and J lost 2 bases, with 11 bases between them. The CDR3 extends over 14 amino acids. CDR3 sequence: CASSFGGLTYEQYF. For the CDR3, the DNA is TGTGCCAGCAGTTTTGGGGGCCTTACCTACGAGCAGTACTTC.

This clonotype showed up many times. V gene TRBV29-1 combines with J gene TRBJ1-1; the match to TRBD1 covers 7 bases. From germline, CDR1 is SQVTM and CDR2 ANQGSEA. V lost 7 bases to trimming and J lost 0 bases; unmatched junction nucleotides: 8. This CDR3 spans 14 amino acids. DNA for the CDR3: TGCAGCGCACACCGGGACAGTTTGAACACTGAAGCTTTCTTT. The encoded protein is CSAHRDSLNTEAFF. Full variable domain (rest looked up from reference TRBV29-1 and TRBJ1-1): SAVISQKPSRDICQRGTSLTIQCQVDSQVTMMFWYRQQPGQSLTLIATANQGSEATYESGFVIDKFPISRPNLTFSTLTVSNMSPEDSSIYLCSAHRDSLNTEAFFGQGTRLTVV.

This clonotype was counted at least ten times. V and J are TRBV30 and TRBJ1-5; D not certain. V lost 0 bases and J 7 bases, leaving 10 bases between the germline ends. Germline-derived CDR1 and CDR2 are GTSNPN and SVGIG (reference sequence). The CDR3 is 13 amino acids. CDR3 sequence reads: CAWSVGNGQPQHF. The CDR3 nucleotides read TGTGCCTGGAGTGTAGGGAATGGGCAGCCCCAGCATTTT.

There are a few counts of this clonotype. This rearrangement joins TRBV27 to TRBJ2-7; D gene unclear. CDR1 is MNHEY, CDR2 SMNVEV, per germline (reference sequence). The V end was cut by 6 bases, the J end by 1 base, with 4 bases between. This CDR3 has 11 amino acids. CDR3 sequence: CASSTSYEQYF. The CDR3 coding sequence is TGTGCCAGCAGCACATCCTACGAGCAGTACTTC.